The 7 T cell receptor beta chains reported below all come from one sample, sequenced in a study of blood T cell repertoires in COVID-19 (dated by TCRdb to between 2020 and 2021). The library relied on the immunoSEQ multiplex PCR assay. TCRdb provides this immuneACCESS table in a form limited to in-frame rearrangements. Some clones are lacking; in checked studies, under half of them reflect an unresolved V gene, and why the rest are absent is not known. For this sample the table gives approximately 220,000 clones, of which approximately 87% were detected only once. The ten largest account for approximately 6% of the sample. Sequenced input: peripheral blood. The receptors here all came from a man in his 60s who had recovered from COVID-19.

In DNA, the CDR3 is TGTGCCAGCAGTTACGGAGGACAGGGCGGTTATGGCTACACCTTC. Protein: CASSYGGQGGYGYTF. V usage is TRBV6-2 or TRBV6-3 and J usage is TRBJ1-2; TRBD1 agrees at 8 bases. Germline CDR1 and CDR2: MNHEY and SVGEGT. V shed 2 bases and J 5 bases; nucleotides not matched to a gene: 7. CDR3 length: 15 amino acids.

V gene TRBV7-3 combines with J gene TRBJ2-7, with D tentatively TRBD1 (5 bases). The germline gives CDR1 SGHTA, CDR2 FQGTGA. Trimming shortened V by 8 bases and J by 6 bases, and 11 bases separated the two germline ends. CDR3 length: 11 amino acids. The CDR3 nucleotides are TGTGCCAGCTCCAGGGTATCCGAGCAGTACTTC. This encodes CASSRVSEQYF. The full variable domain, in which reference TRBV7-3 and TRBJ2-7 provide the parts outside the CDR3, is GAGVSQTPSNKVTEKGKYVELRCDPISGHTALYWYRQSLGQGPEFLIYFQGTGAADDSGLPNDRFFAVRPEGSVSTLKIQRTERGDSAVYLCASSRVSEQYFGPGTRLTVT.

The chain links TRBV7-3 to TRBJ1-4; D is perhaps TRBD1 (5 bases). This CDR3 is built from 12 residues. V was clipped by 10 bases and J by 8 bases, with 14 bases between them. Germline V lookup: CDR1 SGHTA, CDR2 FQGTGA. CDR3 nucleotide sequence: TGTGCCATCCGGGGGATGGGAGAAAAACTGTTTTTT. Translation: CAIRGMGEKLFF.

The V gene is TRBV28, the J gene TRBJ2-7; D is unresolved. The germline V gene has CDR1 MDHEN and CDR2 SYDVKM. Between the trimmed V and J ends, which lost 2 bases and 7 bases, there was a span of 6 bases. The CDR3 covers 11 residues. In nucleotides, the CDR3 is TGTGCCAGCAGTTTAACCCGGGAGCAGTACTTC. This gives the protein CASSLTREQYF.

This sequence joins TRBV29-1 and TRBJ2-7; 9 positions agree with TRBD2. The CDR3 consists of 13 residues. Germline CDR1 SQVTM, CDR2 ANQGSEA. V lost 2 bases, J lost 5 bases, and 4 bases stayed unmatched. DNA for the CDR3: TGCAGCGTTGAAACGCGGGAGGGGAACGAGCAGTACTTC. It codes for CSVETREGNEQYF.

This clone was observed a handful of times. The rearrangement uses TRBV6-6 and TRBJ1-5, with 8 bases fitting TRBD1. Germline V CDR1 and CDR2: MNHNY, SVGAGI (reference sequence). The CDR3 loop spans 17 amino acids. With V trimmed by 5 bases and J by 2 bases, 11 bases remained unmatched. DNA for the CDR3: TGTGCCAGCAGTCCCTATTTGACAGGGGCGGGCAATCAGCCCCAGCATTTT. Its translation: CASSPYLTGAGNQPQHF.

J is TRBJ2-3 and V is TRBV5-4, with D possibly matching TRBD2 (7 bases). Trimming cost V 0 bases and J 5 bases, with 13 bases left between them. The length of the CDR3 is 15 residues. CDR1 and CDR2 from the germline V gene are SGHNT and YYREEE (reference sequence). The DNA of the CDR3 is TGTGCCAGCAGCTTGGAAGGGGGGGCAGGAGATACGCAGTATTTT. Its protein product is CASSLEGGAGDTQYF.